The T cell receptor beta chain under discussion was sequenced for a study of blood T cell repertoires in COVID-19. In the study overall: T cells, B-cell-depleted T cells, or PBMCs supplied cDNA or gDNA.

The table came from immunoSEQ multiplex PCR; TCRdb's copy has only in-frame clones and leaves some out. This sample has fewer than 65,000 clones, with almost 85% found just once. Germline CDR1 MGHDK, CDR2 SYGVNS. Between the trimmed V and J ends, which lost 5 bases and 0 bases, there was a span of 14 bases. The CDR3 is 16 amino acids. V gene TRBV25-1 combines with J gene TRBJ2-4; TRBD1 might be the D (6 bases). The material sequenced was peripheral blood. The receptor was isolated from a human donor in a cohort sampled during active COVID-19. The CDR3 reads CASSSGQSLAKNIQYF. The CDR3 DNA sequence: TGTGCCAGCAGTTCCGGACAGTCTTTAGCCAAAAACATTCAGTACTTC.